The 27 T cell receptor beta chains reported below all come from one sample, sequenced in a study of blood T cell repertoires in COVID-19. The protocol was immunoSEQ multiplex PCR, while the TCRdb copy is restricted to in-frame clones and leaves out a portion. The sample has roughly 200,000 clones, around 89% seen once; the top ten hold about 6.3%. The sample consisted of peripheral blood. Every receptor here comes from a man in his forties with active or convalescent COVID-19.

CDR3 sequence (DNA): TGTGCCAGCAGCTCTAAAGGGGCGACAGTGGCAGGGGGACAAGAGACCCAGTACTTC. This sequence encodes CASSSKGATVAGGQETQYF. The gene calls are TRBV3-1 (or the pseudogene TRBV3-2) and TRBJ2-5, with 7 bases aligning to TRBD1. The CDR3 contains 19 residues. Germline-derived CDR1 and CDR2 are LGHDT and YNNKEL (reference sequence). Trimming cost V 5 bases and J 2 bases; bases outside gene matches: 20.

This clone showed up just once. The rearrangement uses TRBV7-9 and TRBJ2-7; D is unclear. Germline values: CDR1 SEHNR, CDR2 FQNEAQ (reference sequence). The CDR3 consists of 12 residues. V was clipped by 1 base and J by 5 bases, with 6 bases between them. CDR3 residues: CASSLGRDEQYF. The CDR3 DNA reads TGTGCCAGCAGCTTAGGACGGGACGAGCAGTACTTC.

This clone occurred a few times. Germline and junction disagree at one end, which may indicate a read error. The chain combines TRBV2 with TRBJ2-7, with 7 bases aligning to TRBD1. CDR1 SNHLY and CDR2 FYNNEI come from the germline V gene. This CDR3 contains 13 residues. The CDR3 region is CASITHPGTAATF. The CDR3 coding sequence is TGTGCCAGCATTACTCATCCCGGGACAGCCGCTACTTTC.

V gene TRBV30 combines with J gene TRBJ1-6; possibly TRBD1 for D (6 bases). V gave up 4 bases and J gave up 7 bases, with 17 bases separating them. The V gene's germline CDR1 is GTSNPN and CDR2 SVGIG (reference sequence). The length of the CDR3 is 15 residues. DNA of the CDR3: TGTGCCTGGAATATAGGCAGGGGCAGAAATTCACCCCTCCACTTT. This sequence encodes CAWNIGRGRNSPLHF.

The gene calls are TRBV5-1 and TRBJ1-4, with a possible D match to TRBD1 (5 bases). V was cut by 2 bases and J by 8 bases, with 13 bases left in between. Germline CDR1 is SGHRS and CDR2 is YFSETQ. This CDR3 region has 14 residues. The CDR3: CASSLGGAGEKLFF. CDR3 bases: TGCGCCAGCAGCTTAGGAGGGGCAGGGGAAAAACTGTTTTTT.

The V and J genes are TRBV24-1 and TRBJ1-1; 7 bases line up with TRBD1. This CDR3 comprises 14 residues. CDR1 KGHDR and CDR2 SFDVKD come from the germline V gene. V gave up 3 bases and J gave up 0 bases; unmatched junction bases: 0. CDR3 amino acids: CATSDTGVNTEAFF. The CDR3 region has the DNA TGTGCCACCAGTGATACAGGGGTGAACACTGAAGCTTTCTTT.

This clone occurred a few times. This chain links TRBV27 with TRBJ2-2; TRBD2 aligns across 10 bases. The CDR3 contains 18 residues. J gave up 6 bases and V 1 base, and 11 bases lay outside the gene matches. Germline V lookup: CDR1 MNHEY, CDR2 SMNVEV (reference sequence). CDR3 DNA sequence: TGTGCCAGCAGTTTATTCGCCCGTAGTCTAGCGGGGGCCGGGGAGCTGTTTTTT. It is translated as CASSLFARSLAGAGELFF.

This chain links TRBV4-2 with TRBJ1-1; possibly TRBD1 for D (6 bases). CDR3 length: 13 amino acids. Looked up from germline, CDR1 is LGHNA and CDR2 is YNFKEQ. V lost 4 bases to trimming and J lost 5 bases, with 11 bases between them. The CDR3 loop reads CASSRNRGTEAFF. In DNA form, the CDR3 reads TGTGCCAGCAGCCGTAATAGGGGGACTGAAGCTTTCTTT.

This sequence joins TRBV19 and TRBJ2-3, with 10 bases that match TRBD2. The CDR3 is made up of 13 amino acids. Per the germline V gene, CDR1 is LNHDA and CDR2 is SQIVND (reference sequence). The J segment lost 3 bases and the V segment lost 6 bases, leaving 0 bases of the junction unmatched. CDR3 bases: TGTGCCAGTAGGGGACTAGCGACAGATACGCAGTATTTT. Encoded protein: CASRGLATDTQYF.

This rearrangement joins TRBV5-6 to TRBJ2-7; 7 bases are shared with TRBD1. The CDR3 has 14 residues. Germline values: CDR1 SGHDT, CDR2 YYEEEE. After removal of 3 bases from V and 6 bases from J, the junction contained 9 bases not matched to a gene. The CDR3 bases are TGTGCCAGCAGCTCAAGACAGGGCGTGGGCGAGCAGTACTTC. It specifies CASSSRQGVGEQYF.

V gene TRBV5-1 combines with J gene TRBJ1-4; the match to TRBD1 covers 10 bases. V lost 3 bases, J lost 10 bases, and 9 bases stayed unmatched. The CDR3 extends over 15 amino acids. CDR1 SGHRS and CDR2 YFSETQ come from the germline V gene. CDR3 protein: CASSSTGGGPGKLFF. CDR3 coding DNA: TGCGCCAGCAGCTCGACAGGGGGCGGCCCAGGAAAACTGTTTTTT.

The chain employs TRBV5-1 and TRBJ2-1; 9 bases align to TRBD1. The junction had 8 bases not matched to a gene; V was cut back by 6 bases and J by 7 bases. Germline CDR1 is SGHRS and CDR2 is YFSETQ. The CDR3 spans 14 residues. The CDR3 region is CASTKQGARNEQFF. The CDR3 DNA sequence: TGCGCCAGCACAAAACAGGGGGCGAGGAATGAGCAGTTCTTC.

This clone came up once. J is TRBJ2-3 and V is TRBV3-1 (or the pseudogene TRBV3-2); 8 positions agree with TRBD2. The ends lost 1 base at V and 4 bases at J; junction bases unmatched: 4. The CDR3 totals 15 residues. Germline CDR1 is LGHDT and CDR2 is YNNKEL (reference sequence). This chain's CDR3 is CASSQVPGRADTQYF. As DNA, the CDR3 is TGTGCCAGCAGCCAAGTGCCCGGGAGGGCAGATACGCAGTATTTT.

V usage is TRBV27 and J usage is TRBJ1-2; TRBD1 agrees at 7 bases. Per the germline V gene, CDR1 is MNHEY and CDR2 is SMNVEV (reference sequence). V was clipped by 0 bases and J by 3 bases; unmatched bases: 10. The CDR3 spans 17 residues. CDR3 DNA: TGTGCCAGCAGTTTATCTGGTGCGGCAGGGGGTTACTATGGCTACACCTTC. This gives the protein CASSLSGAAGGYYGYTF.

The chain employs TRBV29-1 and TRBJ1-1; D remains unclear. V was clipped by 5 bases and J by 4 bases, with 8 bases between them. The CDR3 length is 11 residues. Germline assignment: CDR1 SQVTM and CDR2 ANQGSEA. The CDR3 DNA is TGCAGCGTTTTGGAGGGCACTGAAGCTTTCTTT. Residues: CSVLEGTEAFF.

The CDR3 DNA follows: TGTGCCAGTAGTCACCGGGGGGGGGTCACTGAAGCTTTCTTT. This sequence encodes CASSHRGGVTEAFF. This chain joins TRBV19 and TRBJ1-1; tentative D call: TRBD1 (5 bases). The CDR3 spans 14 residues. Trimming removed 5 bases at V and 4 bases at J, with 14 bases between. Per the germline V gene, CDR1 is LNHDA and CDR2 is SQIVND (reference sequence).

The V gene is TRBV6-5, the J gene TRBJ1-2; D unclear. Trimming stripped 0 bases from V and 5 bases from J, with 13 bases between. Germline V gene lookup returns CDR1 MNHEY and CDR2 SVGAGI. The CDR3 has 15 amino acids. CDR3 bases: TGTGCCAGCAGTTACTCCATTACAGATTCTTATGGCTACACCTTC. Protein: CASSYSITDSYGYTF.

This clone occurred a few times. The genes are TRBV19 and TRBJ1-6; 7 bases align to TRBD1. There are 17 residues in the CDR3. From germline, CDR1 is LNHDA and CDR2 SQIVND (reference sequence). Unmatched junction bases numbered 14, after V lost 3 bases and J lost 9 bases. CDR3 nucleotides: TGTGCCAGTAGTATTTATTGGGACAGCGCAGGCTCTTCACCCCTCCACTTT. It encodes CASSIYWDSAGSSPLHF.

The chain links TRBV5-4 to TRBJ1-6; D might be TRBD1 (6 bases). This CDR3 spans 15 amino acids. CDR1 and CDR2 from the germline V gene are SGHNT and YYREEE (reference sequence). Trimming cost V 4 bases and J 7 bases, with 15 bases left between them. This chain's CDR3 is CASSMGAGYNSPLHF. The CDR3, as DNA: TGTGCCAGCAGCATGGGGGCGGGGTACAATTCACCCCTCCACTTT. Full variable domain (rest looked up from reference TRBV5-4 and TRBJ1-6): ETGVTQSPTHLIKTRGQQVTLRCSSQSGHNTVSWYQQALGQGPQFIFQYYREEENGRGNFPPRFSGLQFPNYSSELNVNALELDDSALYLCASSMGAGYNSPLHFGNGTRLTVT.

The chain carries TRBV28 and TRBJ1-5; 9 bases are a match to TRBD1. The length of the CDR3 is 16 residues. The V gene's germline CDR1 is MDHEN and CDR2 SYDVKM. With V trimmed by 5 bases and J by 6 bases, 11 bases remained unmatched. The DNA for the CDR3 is TGTGCCAGCAGTCCTCTTCCGGGACAGGGCTTTCAGCCCCAGCATTTT. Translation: CASSPLPGQGFQPQHF.

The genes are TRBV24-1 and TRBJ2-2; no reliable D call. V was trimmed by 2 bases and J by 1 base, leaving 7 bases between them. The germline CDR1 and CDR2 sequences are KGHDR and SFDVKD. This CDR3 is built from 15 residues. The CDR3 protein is CATSDSSVNTGELFF. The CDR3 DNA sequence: TGTGCCACCAGTGATTCTTCTGTGAACACCGGGGAGCTGTTTTTT.

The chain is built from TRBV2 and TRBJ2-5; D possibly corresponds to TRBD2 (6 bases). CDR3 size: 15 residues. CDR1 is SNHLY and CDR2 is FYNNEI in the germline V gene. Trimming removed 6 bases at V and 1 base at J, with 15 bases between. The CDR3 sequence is CASRGLSGLQETQYF. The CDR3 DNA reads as TGTGCCAGCAGGGGACTTAGCGGACTCCAAGAGACCCAGTACTTC.

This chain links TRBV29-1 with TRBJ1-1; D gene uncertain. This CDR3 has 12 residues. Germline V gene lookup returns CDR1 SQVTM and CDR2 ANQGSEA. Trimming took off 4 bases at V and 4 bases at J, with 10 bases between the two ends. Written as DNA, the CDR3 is TGCAGCGTTGGACGGGGAGGCACTGAAGCTTTCTTT. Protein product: CSVGRGGTEAFF. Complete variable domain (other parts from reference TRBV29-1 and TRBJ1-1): SAVISQKPSRDICQRGTSLTIQCQVDSQVTMMFWYRQQPGQSLTLIATANQGSEATYESGFVIDKFPISRPNLTFSTLTVSNMSPEDSSIYLCSVGRGGTEAFFGQGTRLTVV.

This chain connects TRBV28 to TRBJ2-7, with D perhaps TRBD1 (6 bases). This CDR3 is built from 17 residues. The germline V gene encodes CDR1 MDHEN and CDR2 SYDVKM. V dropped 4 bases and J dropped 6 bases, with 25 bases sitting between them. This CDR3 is CASSSPSEDRRGGEQYF. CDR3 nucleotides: TGTGCCAGCAGTTCACCCTCCGAGGACAGAAGAGGAGGCGAGCAGTACTTC.

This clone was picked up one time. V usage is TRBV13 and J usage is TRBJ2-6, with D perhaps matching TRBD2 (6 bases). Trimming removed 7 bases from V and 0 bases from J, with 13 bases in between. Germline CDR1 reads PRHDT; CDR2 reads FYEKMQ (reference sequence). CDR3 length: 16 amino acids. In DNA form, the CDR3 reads TGTGCCAGCATAGGTAGCGGTCTCTCTGGGGCCAACGTCCTGACTTTC. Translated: CASIGSGLSGANVLTF.

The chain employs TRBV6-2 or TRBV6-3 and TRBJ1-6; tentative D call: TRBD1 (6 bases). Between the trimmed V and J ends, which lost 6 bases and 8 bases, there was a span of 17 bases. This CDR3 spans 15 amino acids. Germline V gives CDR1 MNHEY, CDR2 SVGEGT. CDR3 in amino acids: CASSLQDSRYSPLHF. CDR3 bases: TGTGCCAGCAGCCTACAGGACAGTAGATATTCACCCCTCCACTTT.

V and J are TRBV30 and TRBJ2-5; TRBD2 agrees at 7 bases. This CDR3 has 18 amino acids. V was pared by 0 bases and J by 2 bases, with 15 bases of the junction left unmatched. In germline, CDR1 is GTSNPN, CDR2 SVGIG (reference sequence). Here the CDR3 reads CAWSVGLMSGVVQETQYF. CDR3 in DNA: TGTGCCTGGAGTGTAGGGTTAATGAGCGGGGTTGTACAAGAGACCCAGTACTTC.